The clone carrying this T cell receptor (beta chain) was detected many times. Its target is unknown. The sample is drawn from a study of identical twins. Study findings and constraints: There was more out-of-frame TCR alpha sharing in monozygotic twins than models estimated.

TCRdb re-called the 5' RACE reads through MiXCR, storing one row per CDR3 protein. The sample has 1,800,000 or so distinct CDR3 sequences, around 33% seen once. Sequenced: cord blood. The TCR comes from a newborn girl in good health.

The CDR3 nucleotides are TGCGCCAGCAGCTTGGATCGTATAGCGGGAGATCTTTTCAATGAGCAGTTCTTC. Translated: CASSLDRIAGDLFNEQFF. The rearrangement joins TRBV5-1 to TRBJ2-1; 9 positions match TRBD2. CDR1 SGHRS and CDR2 YFSETQ come from the germline V gene. Trimming removed 0 bases from V and 6 bases from J; junction bases left unmatched: 13. The CDR3 extends over 18 amino acids.